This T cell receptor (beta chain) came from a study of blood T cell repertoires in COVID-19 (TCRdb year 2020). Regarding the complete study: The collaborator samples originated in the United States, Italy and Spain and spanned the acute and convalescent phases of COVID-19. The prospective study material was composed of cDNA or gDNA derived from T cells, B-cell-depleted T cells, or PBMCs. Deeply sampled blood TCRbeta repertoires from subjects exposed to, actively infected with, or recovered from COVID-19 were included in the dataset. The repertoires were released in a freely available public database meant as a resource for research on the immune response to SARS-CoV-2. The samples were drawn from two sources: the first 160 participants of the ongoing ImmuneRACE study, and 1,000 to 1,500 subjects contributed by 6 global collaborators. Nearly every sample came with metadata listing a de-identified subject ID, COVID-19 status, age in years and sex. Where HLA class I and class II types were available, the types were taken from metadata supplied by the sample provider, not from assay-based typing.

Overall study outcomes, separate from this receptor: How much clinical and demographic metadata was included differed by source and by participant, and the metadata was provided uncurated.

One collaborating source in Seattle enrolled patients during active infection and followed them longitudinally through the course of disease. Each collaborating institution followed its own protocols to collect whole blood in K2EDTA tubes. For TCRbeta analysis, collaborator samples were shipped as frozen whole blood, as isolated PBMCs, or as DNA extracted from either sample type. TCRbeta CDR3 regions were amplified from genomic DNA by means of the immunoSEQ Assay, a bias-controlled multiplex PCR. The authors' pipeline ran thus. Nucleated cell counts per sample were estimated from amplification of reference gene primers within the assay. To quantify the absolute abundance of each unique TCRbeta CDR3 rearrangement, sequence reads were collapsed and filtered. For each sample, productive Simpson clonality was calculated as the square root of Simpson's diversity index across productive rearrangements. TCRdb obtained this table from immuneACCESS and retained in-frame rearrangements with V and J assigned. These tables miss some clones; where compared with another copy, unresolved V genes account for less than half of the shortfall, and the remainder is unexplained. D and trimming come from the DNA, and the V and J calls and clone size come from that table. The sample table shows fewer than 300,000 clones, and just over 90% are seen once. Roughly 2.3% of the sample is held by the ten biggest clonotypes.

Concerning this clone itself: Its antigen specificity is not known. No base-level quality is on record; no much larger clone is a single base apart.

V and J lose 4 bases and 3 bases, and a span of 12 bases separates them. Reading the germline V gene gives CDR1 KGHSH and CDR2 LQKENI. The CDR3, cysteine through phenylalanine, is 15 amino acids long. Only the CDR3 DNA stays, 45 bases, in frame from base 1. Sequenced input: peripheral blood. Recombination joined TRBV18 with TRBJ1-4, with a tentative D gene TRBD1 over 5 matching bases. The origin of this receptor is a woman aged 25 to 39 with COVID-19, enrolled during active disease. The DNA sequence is TGTGCCAGCTCACATGGGACTCTGGCTAATGAAAAACTGTTTTTT. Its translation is CASSHGTLANEKLFF.